This entry lists 10 T cell receptor beta chains sequenced from one sample in a study of T-cell reconstitution after alpha-beta-depleted transplantation in children. The TCRbeta library was prepared with unique molecular identifiers. Using its own MiXCR run on the PCR reads, TCRdb lists one record per CDR3 protein. Among about 72,000 distinct CDR3 sequences, about 7% were seen once, and the ten largest hold 2% to 3%. Sequencing was performed on PBMCs from the stem cell graft donor, taken from the stem cell graft. All receptors derive from a human donor who donated a stem cell graft to a child with acute lymphoblastic leukemia.

This clonotype was seen a few times. The gene calls are TRBV7-9 and TRBJ1-4; D not certain. Trimming pared 7 bases from V and 0 bases from J, leaving 9 bases between. The CDR3 covers 14 residues. CDR1 is SEHNR, CDR2 FQNEAQ, per germline (reference sequence). The CDR3 sequence: CASTLYATNEKLFF. The CDR3 DNA reads TGTGCCAGCACCCTTTATGCAACTAATGAAAAACTGTTTTTT. Drawing the rest from reference TRBV7-9 and TRBJ1-4, the complete variable domain is DTGVSQNPRHKITKRGQNVTFRCDPISEHNRLYWYRQTLGQGPEFLTYFQNEAQLEKSRLLSDRFSAERPKGSFSTLEIQRTEQGDSAMYLCASTLYATNEKLFFGSGTQLSVL.

There are many counts of this clonotype. This sequence joins TRBV7-9 and TRBJ1-1; TRBD1 aligns across 7 bases. The V and J ends lost 10 bases and 1 base, in that order; junction bases with no gene match: 6. This CDR3 region has 13 residues. Germline loops: CDR1 SEHNR, CDR2 FQNEAQ (reference sequence). The CDR3 nucleotides are TGTGCCACCCAGGGGGGCCCGAACACTGAAGCTTTCTTT. This translates into CATQGGPNTEAFF. Full variable domain (missing parts from reference TRBV7-9 and TRBJ1-1): DTGVSQNPRHKITKRGQNVTFRCDPISEHNRLYWYRQTLGQGPEFLTYFQNEAQLEKSRLLSDRFSAERPKGSFSTLEIQRTEQGDSAMYLCATQGGPNTEAFFGQGTRLTVV.

The chain combines TRBV3-1 with TRBJ1-2; no reliable D call. The CDR3 sequence is 14 residues long. Germline V gene data show CDR1 as LGHDT and CDR2 as YNNKEL (reference sequence). The V end lost 0 bases, the J end lost 5 bases, and 10 bases lay between the germline ends. In DNA, the CDR3 is TGTGCCAGCAGCCAAGAGGGAACACTATATGGCTACACCTTC. Translating it yields CASSQEGTLYGYTF.

This clonotype appeared many times. The CDR3 spells CASSPSGGHPIGQYF. The CDR3 coding sequence is TGTGCCAGCAGCCCTAGCGGGGGACACCCGATAGGGCAGTATTTT. This chain joins TRBV2 and TRBJ2-3, with 10 positions matching TRBD2. The CDR3 has 15 residues. The germline V gene has CDR1 SNHLY and CDR2 FYNNEI. With V trimmed by 6 bases and J by 11 bases, 14 bases remained unmatched.

This clonotype was observed at least ten times. The V and J genes are TRBV10-3 and TRBJ2-7; D might be TRBD1 or TRBD2, each matching 6 bases. The germline V gene encodes CDR1 ENHRY and CDR2 SYGVKD. Deletions cut 4 bases from V and 6 bases from J, with 19 bases between. The CDR3 is 15 amino acids. CDR3 in amino acids: CAISGQVKGGGEQYF. Here the CDR3 DNA reads TGTGCCATCAGTGGACAGGTTAAAGGGGGAGGCGAGCAGTACTTC.

The chain has TRBV7-9 and TRBJ2-7; no clear D. This CDR3 region has 11 residues. Germline V lookup: CDR1 SEHNR, CDR2 FQNEAQ (reference sequence). Trimming stripped 4 bases from V and 7 bases from J, with 8 bases between. CDR3 nucleotides: TGTGCCAGCAGCTACCGTGGGGAGCAGTACTTC. This sequence encodes CASSYRGEQYF. Full variable domain (outside the CDR3, taken from reference TRBV7-9 and TRBJ2-7): DTGVSQNPRHKITKRGQNVTFRCDPISEHNRLYWYRQTLGQGPEFLTYFQNEAQLEKSRLLSDRFSAERPKGSFSTLEIQRTEQGDSAMYLCASSYRGEQYFGPGTRLTVT.

This clonotype was recorded at least ten times. The chain carries TRBV12-3 or TRBV12-4 and TRBJ2-3; no clear D gene. Trimming shortened V by 6 bases and J by 2 bases, and 12 bases separated the two germline ends. The CDR3 consists of 14 residues. CDR3 protein: CASRTERLTDTQYF. CDR3 nucleotides: TGTGCCAGCAGGACCGAACGGCTCACAGATACGCAGTATTTT.

There are many counts of this clonotype. The chain is built from TRBV9 and TRBJ2-3; D call uncertain. CDR3 length: 14 residues. V lost 4 bases and J lost 4, with 13 bases in between. CDR1 and CDR2 from the germline V gene are SGDLS and YYNGEE. CDR3 residues: CASSTWATPDTQYF. For the CDR3, the DNA is TGTGCCAGCAGCACCTGGGCGACTCCAGATACGCAGTATTTT.

This clonotype was detected ten times or more. The chain recombines TRBV28 with TRBJ2-3, with D hard to call. The CDR3 is 14 residues long. V was cut by 8 bases and J by 2 bases, with 14 bases left in between. The germline CDR1 and CDR2 sequences are MDHEN and SYDVKM. The CDR3 sequence: CASVDLRATDTQYF. Here the CDR3 DNA reads TGTGCCAGCGTGGACCTTCGGGCCACAGATACGCAGTATTTT. Together with reference TRBV28 and TRBJ2-3, the CDR3 gives the full variable domain: DVKVTQSSRYLVKRTGEKVFLECVQDMDHENMFWYRQDPGLGLRLIYFSYDVKMKEKGDIPEGYSVSREKKERFSLILESASTNQTSMYLCASVDLRATDTQYFGPGTRLTVL.

This clonotype showed up many times. The J gene is TRBJ1-5, the V gene TRBV27; possibly TRBD1 for D (5 bases). CDR1 is MNHEY and CDR2 is SMNVEV in the germline V gene (reference sequence). This CDR3 has 18 amino acids. Trimming left V 3 bases short and J 7 bases short, with 25 bases between. The CDR3 DNA follows: TGTGCCAGCAGTTTTTTCGCCGATCTCAGGGATTCTCGACAGCCCCAGCATTTT. It translates to CASSFFADLRDSRQPQHF.